The 17 T cell receptor beta chains given below trace back to one sample, sequenced in a study of cytotoxic CD8 clonotypes in ibrutinib-treated CLL. The data were produced by immunoSEQ multiplex PCR, yet TCRdb's version contains in-frame clones alone and is incomplete. Found here are 35,000 to 40,000 clones, 60% to 80% of them singletons; the top ten hold about a sixth. The starting material was PBMCs, obtained at disease progression, from a patient treated with ibrutinib. The receptor set was obtained from a human donor with chronic lymphocytic leukemia.

The chain links TRBV27 to TRBJ1-4, with 7 nucleotides matching TRBD1. V lost 5 bases and J lost 4; bases outside the gene matches: 7. From germline, CDR1 is MNHEY and CDR2 SMNVEV (reference sequence). This CDR3 comprises 15 residues. CDR3 amino acids: CASSPRQGLNEKLFF. In DNA, the CDR3 is TGTGCCAGCAGTCCCCGACAGGGTCTTAATGAAAAACTGTTTTTT. The full variable domain, completed using reference TRBV27 and TRBJ1-4, is EAQVTQNPRYLITVTGKKLTVTCSQNMNHEYMSWYRQDPGLGLRQIYYSMNVEVTDKGDVPEGYKVSRKEKRNFPLILESPSPNQTSLYFCASSPRQGLNEKLFFGSGTQLSVL.

This clone was counted between two and nine times. This rearrangement joins TRBV6-1 to TRBJ2-7; no clear D. Germline V gene lookup returns CDR1 MNHNS and CDR2 SASEGT. This CDR3 comprises 14 residues. Trimming left V 5 bases short and J 1 base short, with 12 bases between. CDR3 loop: CASSSVFGSYEQYF. The DNA for the CDR3 is TGTGCCAGCAGTTCGGTGTTCGGTTCCTACGAGCAGTACTTC.

The chain couples TRBV7-8 to TRBJ2-7; 7 nucleotides align to TRBD1. The CDR3 contains 16 residues. The V gene's germline CDR1 is SGHVS and CDR2 FQNEAQ. V shed 5 bases, J shed 3 bases, and the junction held 13 bases outside the gene matches. This CDR3 is CASSRRIQGYHYEQYF. In DNA form, the CDR3 reads TGTGCCAGCAGCCGACGAATACAGGGGTATCACTACGAGCAGTACTTC. Drawing the rest from reference TRBV7-8 and TRBJ2-7, the complete variable domain is GAGVSQSPRYKVAKRGQDVALRCDPISGHVSLFWYQQALGQGPEFLTYFQNEAQLDKSGLPSDRFFAERPEGSVSTLKIQRTQQEDSAVYLCASSRRIQGYHYEQYFGPGTRLTVT.

This rearrangement joins TRBV5-1 to TRBJ1-1; D not certain. The germline gives CDR1 SGHRS, CDR2 YFSETQ. The CDR3 runs 16 residues. V was pared by 0 bases and J by 8 bases, with 20 bases between. CDR3 bases: TGCGCCAGCAGCTTGGACCGGGAGCTAACCGGAGCCGAAGCTTTCTTT. It yields the protein CASSLDRELTGAEAFF.

CDR3 residues: CASNRQGRDQPQHF. Written as DNA, the CDR3 is TGTGCCAGCAATAGACAGGGAAGGGATCAGCCCCAGCATTTT. The chain couples TRBV6-1 to TRBJ1-5; 7 bases map to TRBD1. Germline assignment: CDR1 MNHNS and CDR2 SASEGT. This CDR3 region has 14 residues. V lost 7 bases and J lost 5; bases outside the gene matches: 8.

This chain connects TRBV7-9 to TRBJ1-6; D is possibly TRBD1 (5 bases). CDR1 is SEHNR, CDR2 FQNEAQ, per germline (reference sequence). The CDR3 is made up of 14 amino acids. The V end lost 6 bases, the J end lost 8 bases, and 14 bases lay between the germline ends. The chain's CDR3 is CASSSGATYSPLHF. The CDR3 DNA sequence: TGTGCCAGCAGTTCCGGGGCCACGTATTCACCCCTCCACTTT.

Of note for this clone: Since a far larger clone is one base different, this is likely a read error. At the DNA level, this CDR3 is encoded by other sequences in the same sample as well. The chain uses TRBV5-1 and TRBJ2-7, with 12 bases identical to TRBD2. V was clipped by 3 bases and J by 2 bases; unmatched bases: 24. CDR3 length equals 22 residues. Germline V CDR1 and CDR2: SGHRS, YFSETQ. The CDR3 coding sequence is TGCGCCAGCAGCTCCTGGGGTAGCCGTACGGGCCTAGCGGGGGGGACAACCTACGAGCAGTACTTC. Translating gives CASSSWGSRTGLAGGTTYEQYF.

The rearrangement uses TRBV7-9 and TRBJ1-6, with D possibly TRBD1 on 5 matching bases. There are 13 residues in the CDR3. Trimming took 6 bases from V and 9 from J, leaving 12 bases between them. Germline CDR1 and CDR2: SEHNR and FQNEAQ (reference sequence). The CDR3: CASRNLGTSPLHF. The CDR3 DNA reads TGTGCCAGCAGAAATCTCGGGACTTCACCCCTCCACTTT.

The gene calls are TRBV5-1 and TRBJ1-4; D possibly corresponds to TRBD1 (6 bases). Germline assignment: CDR1 SGHRS and CDR2 YFSETQ. With 7 bases removed from V and 5 bases from J, the gap between germline ends came to 15 bases. There are 14 residues in the CDR3. In DNA, the CDR3 is TGCGCCAGCTCTTCCCTGACAGGCAATGAAAAACTGTTTTTT. As protein: CASSSLTGNEKLFF. The full variable domain, in which reference TRBV5-1 and TRBJ1-4 provide the parts outside the CDR3, is KAGVTQTPRYLIKTRGQQVTLSCSPISGHRSVSWYQQTPGQGLQFLFEYFSETQRNKGNFPGRFSGRQFSNSRSEMNVSTLELGDSALYLCASSSLTGNEKLFFGSGTQLSVL.

The CDR3 nucleotides are TGTGCCAGTAGTATCAGAGGCGGGGGGCATCAGCCCCAGCATTTT. Protein: CASSIRGGGHQPQHF. The chain combines TRBV19 with TRBJ1-5; perhaps TRBD1 as D (6 bases). This CDR3 region has 15 residues. Trimming took off 3 bases at V and 5 bases at J, with 14 bases between the two ends. Germline CDR1 is LNHDA and CDR2 is SQIVND (reference sequence).

This clone has only a few counts. The chain has TRBV5-1 and TRBJ2-7; perhaps D is TRBD1 or TRBD2 (8 bases each). CDR3 size: 16 residues. Per the germline V gene, CDR1 is SGHRS and CDR2 is YFSETQ. The V end was cut by 0 bases, the J end by 4 bases, with 17 bases between. Here the CDR3 reads CASSLAGGQGAYEQYF. The CDR3 DNA is TGCGCCAGCAGCTTGGCGGGAGGGCAGGGGGCGTACGAGCAGTACTTC.

The chain couples TRBV29-1 to TRBJ2-7, with 7 bases that match TRBD1. The CDR3 consists of 12 residues. V trimming: 5 bases; J trimming: 2 bases; junction bases outside the gene matches: 3. Germline V lookup: CDR1 SQVTM, CDR2 ANQGSEA. The CDR3 loop is CSVRDSPYEQYF. The CDR3 nucleotides read TGCAGCGTTAGGGACAGCCCCTACGAGCAGTACTTC.

This chain uses TRBV5-6 with TRBJ2-2, with 9 bases matching TRBD1. Trimming took 0 bases from V and 5 from J; bases not matched to a gene: 8. CDR3 length: 17 residues. Germline CDR1 is SGHDT and CDR2 is YYEEEE. CDR3 amino acids: CASSLAWGQGFTGELFF. The CDR3 nucleotides are TGTGCCAGCAGCTTGGCGTGGGGACAGGGTTTTACCGGGGAGCTGTTTTTT.

V and J are TRBV5-1 and TRBJ1-4; 8 positions match TRBD1. Looked up from germline, CDR1 is SGHRS and CDR2 is YFSETQ. The CDR3 spans 15 residues. V was pared by 3 bases and J by 5 bases, with 6 bases of the junction left unmatched. CDR3 DNA sequence: TGCGCCAGCAGCTCGCAGGGGGCTATGAATGAAAAACTGTTTTTT. Encoded protein: CASSSQGAMNEKLFF.

The chain recombines TRBV6-1 with TRBJ1-4; weak D call: TRBD1 (5 bases). CDR1 and CDR2 from the germline V gene are MNHNS and SASEGT. Trimming removed 2 bases at V and 4 bases at J, with 14 bases between. This CDR3 has 16 amino acids. The CDR3 DNA sequence: TGTGCCAGCAGTGAATATCAGGGTTTGGGTAATGAAAAACTGTTTTTT. Residues: CASSEYQGLGNEKLFF.

V and J are TRBV18 and TRBJ1-6; no definite D call. Germline CDR1 is KGHSH and CDR2 is LQKENI. CDR3 length equals 15 residues. V was cut by 1 base and J by 2 bases, with 6 bases left in between. CDR3 loop: CASSPQGAYNSPLHF. The CDR3, as DNA: TGTGCCAGCTCACCACAGGGCGCCTATAATTCACCCCTCCACTTT.

This clone has just a few counts. The V gene is TRBV19, the J gene TRBJ1-2; 10 bases are a match to TRBD1. V trimming: 8 bases; J trimming: 7 bases; junction bases outside the gene matches: 4. Germline lookup yields CDR1 LNHDA and CDR2 SQIVND (reference sequence). The CDR3 length is 12 residues. The CDR3 DNA is TGTGCCAGTGGGACAGGGGTTGTTGGCTACACCTTC. Protein sequence: CASGTGVVGYTF.